This T cell receptor (beta chain) was observed in a study of human T cells and chemical hapten exposure. Time point in this sample: pre-sensitization, week 0. Treatment meaning: therapeutic diphenylcyclopropenone sensitization with weekly scalp DPC. J was trimmed by 4 bases and V by 2 bases; bases with no gene match: 8. Germline lookup yields CDR1 MNHEY and CDR2 SVGAGI. The CDR3 contains 16 residues. TCRdb reprocessed the RACE reads via MiXCR and lists one record per CDR3 protein. The table shows fewer than 350,000 distinct CDR3 sequences, with approximately 7.5% occurring only once. The sequenced sample was whole blood, obtained in connection with sensitization to the hapten diphenylcyclopropenone (DPC). The sequence came from a man between 18 and 35 years old with alopecia areata. Some clones in this sample may be carry-over from other donors' samples. This sequence joins TRBV6-5 and TRBJ2-4; 7 bases are shared with TRBD1. The CDR3 sequence is CASSYGPTGVKNIQYF. The CDR3 DNA follows: TGTGCCAGCAGTTACGGACCAACAGGGGTGAAAAACATTCAGTACTTC.